Reported below is one T cell receptor (beta chain). As yet, its antigen is unknown. The junction departs from germline at one end; a sequencing error may be responsible. This record belongs to a study of blood T cells in healthy people across ages. Study-level points and caveats: Diversity estimates drawn from one million T cells were deemed underestimates. Both higher diversity and more naive CD4+ cells marked long-lived donors when set against aged donors. The lack of PBMC sorting stopped any conclusive naive versus antigen-experienced comparison. Percentage of naive T cells showed a strong correlation with TCR beta diversity.

A second 7 to 11 cycle PCR used barcoded and J-beta primers. TCRdb re-called the 5' RACE reads through MiXCR, storing one row per CDR3 protein. The sample includes about 1.6 million distinct CDR3 sequences, around 35% of them seen just once. The CDR3 has 16 residues. From germline, CDR1 is SGHRS and CDR2 YFSETQ. The sequenced sample was blood. This chain links TRBV5-1 with TRBJ1-2, with D possibly TRBD1 on 6 matching bases. This clonotype originated in a woman between 25 and 40 years old in good health. The CDR3 sequence is CASSLDPGAGDYGHTF. CDR3 coding DNA: TGCGCCAGCAGCTTGGACCCTGGGGCAGGGGACTATGGCCACACCTTC.